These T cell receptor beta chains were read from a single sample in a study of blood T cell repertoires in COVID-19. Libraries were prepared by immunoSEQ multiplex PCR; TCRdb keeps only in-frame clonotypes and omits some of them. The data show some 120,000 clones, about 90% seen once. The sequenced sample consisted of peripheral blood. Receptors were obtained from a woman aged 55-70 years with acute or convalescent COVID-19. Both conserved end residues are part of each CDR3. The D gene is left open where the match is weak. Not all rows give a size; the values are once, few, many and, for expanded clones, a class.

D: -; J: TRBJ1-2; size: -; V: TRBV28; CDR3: CASSLGAALSYGYTF; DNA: TGTGCCAGCAGTTTAGGGGCAGCCCTAAGCTATGGCTACACCTTC
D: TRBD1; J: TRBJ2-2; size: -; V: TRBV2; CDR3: CASRSRDRGIGELFF; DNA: TGTGCCAGCAGGTCCCGGGACAGGGGGATCGGGGAGCTGTTTTTT
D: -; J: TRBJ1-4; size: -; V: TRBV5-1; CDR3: CASSPDTASEKLFF; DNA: TGCGCCAGCAGTCCGGACACCGCGAGTGAAAAACTGTTTTTT
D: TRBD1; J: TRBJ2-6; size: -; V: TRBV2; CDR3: CASKPGQISGANVLTF; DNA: TGTGCCAGCAAACCGGGACAGATCTCTGGGGCCAACGTCCTGACTTTC
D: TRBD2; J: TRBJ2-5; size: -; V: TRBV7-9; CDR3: CASSSSGRETQYF; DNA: TGTGCCAGCAGCTCTAGCGGGAGGGAGACCCAGTACTTC
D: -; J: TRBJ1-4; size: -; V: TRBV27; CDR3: CASSTNALRGEKLFF; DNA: TGTGCCAGCAGTACTAACGCTCTCAGAGGTGAAAAACTGTTTTTT
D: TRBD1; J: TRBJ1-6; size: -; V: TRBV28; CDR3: CASNSDRATSPLHF; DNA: TGTGCCAGCAATTCCGACAGGGCGACTTCACCCCTCCACTTT
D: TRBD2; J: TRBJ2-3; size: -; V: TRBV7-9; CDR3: CASSFIAGPTDTQYF; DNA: TGTGCCAGCAGCTTTATAGCGGGCCCCACAGATACGCAGTATTTT
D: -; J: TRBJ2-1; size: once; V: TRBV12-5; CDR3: CASGLGAYNEQFF; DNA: TGTGCTAGTGGTCTGGGAGCCTACAATGAGCAGTTCTTC
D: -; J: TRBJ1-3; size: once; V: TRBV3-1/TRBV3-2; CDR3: CASSQGTARNTIYF; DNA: TGTGCCAGCAGCCAAGGGACAGCCAGAAACACCATATATTTT
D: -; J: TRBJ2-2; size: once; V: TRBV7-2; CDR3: CASSPSLNTGELFF; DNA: TGTGCCAGCAGCCCGAGCCTGAACACCGGGGAGCTGTTTTTT
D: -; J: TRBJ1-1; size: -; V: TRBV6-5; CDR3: CASSYSQGITEAFF; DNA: TGTGCCAGCAGTTACTCCCAGGGGATCACTGAAGCTTTCTTT
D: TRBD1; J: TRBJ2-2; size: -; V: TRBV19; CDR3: CASSKNTGVAGELFF; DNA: TGTGCCAGTAGTAAAAACACAGGGGTGGCCGGGGAGCTGTTTTTT
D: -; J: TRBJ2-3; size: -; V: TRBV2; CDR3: CASRRGRGSTDTQYF; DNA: TGTGCCAGCAGACGAGGGAGGGGGAGCACAGATACGCAGTATTTT
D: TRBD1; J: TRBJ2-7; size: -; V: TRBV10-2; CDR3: CASSEYLRGQYEQYF; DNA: TGCGCCAGCAGTGAGTACCTCAGGGGGCAATACGAGCAGTACTTC
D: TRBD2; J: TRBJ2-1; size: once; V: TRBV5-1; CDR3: CASSLGLAGNYEQFF; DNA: TGCGCCAGCAGCCTGGGACTAGCGGGAAACTATGAGCAGTTCTTC